This T cell receptor beta chain came from a study of blood T cell repertoires in COVID-19. Study-wide background: The United States, Italy and Spain were the sources of the acute and convalescent COVID-19 samples. PBMCs, B-cell-depleted T cells, or T cells were the source of the cDNA or gDNA that made up the material.

How the authors handled the data: Quantification of nucleated cells was approximated via reference gene primer amplification. Profiled with immunoSEQ multiplex PCR; TCRdb holds only in-frame clones, not every one. That table supplies the V and J calls and clone size; D and trimming were determined from the DNA. The sample carries approximately 130,000 clones, more than 80% recorded once. Germline CDR1 and CDR2: MNHEY and SVGEGT. This CDR3 region has 13 residues. Between the trimmed V and J ends, which lost 6 bases and 9 bases, there was a span of 15 bases. The sequence was collected from a human donor in a cohort sampled during active COVID-19. The material sequenced was peripheral blood. The chain combines TRBV6-2 or TRBV6-3 with TRBJ1-5; unclear D gene. The CDR3 loop is CASSQSAWLPQHF. CDR3 coding DNA: TGTGCCAGCAGCCAAAGCGCCTGGTTGCCCCAGCATTTT.